This TCR beta chain stems from a study of vaccination and CD4 T cells after COVID-19 (dated by TCRdb to between 2021 and 2022). For context, the study as a whole: Convalescent patients had a positive SARS-CoV-2 result on nasal swab PCR, and of these patients, nine had mild disease and one had severe disease. Post-COVID blood samples from convalescent patients were collected a median of around 110 days after diagnosis, with a range of roughly 35 to 161 days. Participants received two doses of either the Pfizer-BioNTech BNT162b2 vaccine (n=8) or the Moderna mRNA-1273 vaccine (n=2). In control cultures, a CEFX viral epitope pool was used as positive control, an HIV-1 Nef peptide pool was used as negative control, or no peptide was added. For stimulating the cultures, overlapping spike peptide pools were used, derived from SARS-CoV-2 as well as from the common cold coronaviruses HCoV-NL63, HCoV-OC43 and HCoV-229E. Post-vaccine blood samples were collected a median of about 11 weeks after the second vaccine dose, ranging from about 14 to 241 days. The convalescent cohort included six males and four females, with two Hispanic individuals, seven Caucasians, two Asians and one multiracial person. In ten to eleven COVID-19 convalescent patients and a few infection-naive healthy vaccine recipients, the spike-specific CD4+ TCR repertoire before mRNA vaccination was compared with the repertoire after mRNA vaccination. The investigation overall reported the following: The median number of SARS-CoV-2-reactive clonotypes rose from roughly 20 after infection to around 40 after vaccination, but the change was not significant. The study included relatively few convalescent patients and did not analyze early timepoints after natural infection. Nearly all vaccine-specific clones in convalescent patients (304 of 307) were mono-reactive for SARS-CoV-2 spike rather than cross-reactive with common cold coronaviruses. In convalescent patients, a median around 90% of post-vaccine SARS-CoV-2-reactive clones were detected only after vaccination, suggesting vaccine-specific priming.

The library was produced with PCR. At the Johns Hopkins FTIC core, DNA from the cultured CD4+ T cells underwent TCR sequencing with the Oncomine TCR Beta short-read assay. The QIAamp micro DNA kit was used to extract genomic DNA from the cultured CD4+ T cells. Oncomine TCR Beta libraries made from cultured CD4+ T cells were pooled using unique dual indexes and sequenced on an Illumina iSeq 100. The paper's processing steps were these. Non-productive sequences were filtered out, and CDR3s that did not start with C, did not end with F or W, or were shorter than 7 amino acids were discarded. Antigen-specific clonotypes were identified with the MANAFEST web application by comparing peptide-stimulated wells with reference and other culture wells. For a clone to be called positive, the clone needed an FDR below 0.05, an odds ratio above 5, and a productive frequency above 0.1% in at least two of three replicate wells. A clonotype counted as cross-reactive if it showed significant expansion both in the SARS-CoV-2 spike wells and in at least one common cold coronavirus spike condition. Levenshtein distances (stringdist) and unrooted phylogenetic trees (ape) in R version 3.6.1 were used to assess CDR3 homology. Using fastp at Q25 and MiXCR, TCRdb reprocessed the public reads and kept productive beta chains. Merged by CDR3 protein, the rows form single entries marked with the most common genes and DNA. The V and J calls and clone size come from TCRdb's table, not from the authors' own analysis. This sample has about 19,000 distinct CDR3 sequences in its table, and approximately 63% of those were observed once. The top ten clonotypes cover approximately 6% of the sample.

Notes on this clonotype: Its antigen is still unknown. Base qualities are not at hand, and no much larger clone is one base apart.

Here V drops 4 bases and J drops 6 bases, and the junction holds 12 bases not matched to any gene. The CDR3 sequence holds 16 residues, the cysteine and phenylalanine included. The retained sequence is limited to the CDR3, 48 bases, with the frame set at the first base. CDR1 and CDR2, looked up from the germline V gene (reference sequence), are MNHEY and SMNVEV. This sample's treatment or condition label indicates: approximately 11-day PBMC culture with coronavirus spike peptide pools or control peptides (ViraFEST assay). The ViraFEST assay was used in the study, in which antigen-specific T cells were expanded with peptide pools and expanded clonotypes were subsequently identified by TCR sequencing. The convalescent patients' positive SARS-CoV-2 PCR tests were from March to December 2020, which was before the Alpha, Beta and Delta variants emerged in the United States. Each well held roughly 2 million PBMCs cultured in IMDM containing roughly 5% human AB serum and around 10 IU/ml IL-2, with roughly 9.2 ug/ml peptide pools added. On days 3 and 7, half of the culture medium was replaced with fresh IL-2-containing medium. After about 10 days of culture, CD4+ T cells were isolated by negative selection using the EasySep CD4+ T cell isolation kit. Ficoll-Paque Plus gradient centrifugation was used to isolate PBMCs from whole blood, and the isolated PBMCs were then either used fresh or cryopreserved at -140C. In general, triplicate wells were set up for every culture condition.

This receptor was obtained from a human donor who had recovered from COVID-19. The rearrangement joined TRBV27 to TRBJ2-1; a stretch of 7 junction bases matches TRBD2. The specimen was CD4+ T cells from blood, cultured in vitro. This receptor has the CDR3 CASSYRLTGGSNEQFF. The DNA sequence reads TGTGCCAGCAGTTATCGCCTAACGGGAGGTAGCAATGAGCAGTTCTTC.